These 17 T cell receptor beta chains share one sample of origin, sequenced in a study of blood T cell repertoires in COVID-19. Generated by immunoSEQ multiplex PCR, the TCRdb table keeps only in-frame clones and is missing some. This sample carries 95,000 to 110,000 clones, about 85% of them seen once, and the ten largest clones take 3% to 3.5%. The sequenced sample consisted of peripheral blood. The receptors here all came from a man between 45 and 60 years old in a cohort sampled during active COVID-19.

CDR3 protein: CASSGGSGNQPQHF. DNA for the CDR3: TGTGCCAGCTCAGGAGGGAGTGGCAATCAGCCCCAGCATTTT. The V and J genes are TRBV18 and TRBJ1-5; D not resolved. CDR1 is KGHSH and CDR2 is LQKENI in the germline V gene. The CDR3 has 14 residues. Trimming pared 5 bases from V and 2 bases from J, leaving 10 bases between.

The rearrangement links TRBV5-8 to TRBJ2-2; 13 bases map to TRBD2. Germline V lookup: CDR1 SGHTS, CDR2 YDEGEE. The junction had 9 bases not matched to a gene; V was cut back by 4 bases and J by 3 bases. The CDR3 spans 18 residues. CDR3 sequence reads: CASSPGLAGAKDTGELFF. In nucleotides, the CDR3 is TGTGCCAGCAGCCCCGGACTAGCGGGGGCCAAGGACACCGGGGAGCTGTTTTTT.

The V call is TRBV11-3, the J call TRBJ2-3; TRBD1 matches at 8 bases. Trimming cost V 7 bases and J 9 bases; bases outside gene matches: 6. There are 12 residues in the CDR3. Per the germline V gene, CDR1 is SGHNT and CDR2 is YENEEA. The CDR3 DNA sequence: TGTGCCAGCACCCTGACAGGGGAAACGCAGTATTTT. Amino acid sequence: CASTLTGETQYF.

The J gene is TRBJ2-4, the V gene TRBV6-5; a possible D gene is TRBD2 (6 bases). Germline CDR1 reads MNHEY; CDR2 reads SVGAGI. CDR3 length: 15 residues. Trimming took off 5 bases at V and 3 bases at J, with 14 bases between the two ends. The CDR3 is CASSREWTDKNIQYF. The DNA of the CDR3 is TGTGCCAGCAGTCGGGAGTGGACTGACAAAAACATTCAGTACTTC.

This chain uses TRBV7-8 with TRBJ2-1; 7 bases are shared with TRBD1. The V gene end was trimmed by 1 base and the J gene end by 2 bases; junction bases not matched to a gene: 2. Per the germline V gene, CDR1 is SGHVS and CDR2 is FQNEAQ. This CDR3 region has 15 residues. CDR3 DNA sequence: TGTGCCAGCAGCTTAGTACAGGGGACCTACAATGAGCAGTTCTTC. Protein: CASSLVQGTYNEQFF.

The chain links TRBV5-1 to TRBJ2-7; TRBD2 agrees at 11 bases. This CDR3 region has 16 residues. The J segment lost 0 bases and the V segment lost 2 bases, leaving 4 bases of the junction unmatched. CDR1 SGHRS and CDR2 YFSETQ come from the germline V gene. CDR3 sequence reads: CASSFLAGGTSYEQYF. CDR3 DNA: TGCGCCAGCAGCTTTCTAGCGGGGGGTACCTCCTACGAGCAGTACTTC. Supplemented by reference TRBV5-1 and TRBJ2-7, the full variable domain reads KAGVTQTPRYLIKTRGQQVTLSCSPISGHRSVSWYQQTPGQGLQFLFEYFSETQRNKGNFPGRFSGRQFSNSRSEMNVSTLELGDSALYLCASSFLAGGTSYEQYFGPGTRLTVT.

The V gene is TRBV24-1, the J gene TRBJ2-7, with 7 bases fitting TRBD1. V shed 4 bases, J shed 5 bases, and the junction held 4 bases outside the gene matches. This CDR3 region has 13 residues. Germline CDR1 is KGHDR and CDR2 is SFDVKD. The CDR3 loop is CATSEPGQNEQYF. As DNA, the CDR3 is TGTGCCACCAGTGAACCGGGACAGAACGAGCAGTACTTC.

The chain recombines TRBV28 with TRBJ1-5; D gene unclear. The V end was cut by 7 bases, the J end by 4 bases, with 8 bases between. Germline V lookup: CDR1 MDHEN, CDR2 SYDVKM. The CDR3 contains 12 residues. Written as DNA, the CDR3 is TGTGCCAGCAACAGTCTAAATCAGCCCCAGCATTTT. Protein product: CASNSLNQPQHF. Supplemented by reference TRBV28 and TRBJ1-5, the full variable domain reads DVKVTQSSRYLVKRTGEKVFLECVQDMDHENMFWYRQDPGLGLRLIYFSYDVKMKEKGDIPEGYSVSREKKERFSLILESASTNQTSMYLCASNSLNQPQHFGDGTRLSIL.

V usage is TRBV23-1 and J usage is TRBJ2-3; possibly TRBD2 for D (6 bases). TRBV23-1 is classed as an ORF, of uncertain function. This CDR3 region has 16 residues. The V end was cut by 0 bases, the J end by 4 bases, with 14 bases between. The CDR3 loop reads CASSQSADYPADTQYF. CDR3 coding DNA: TGCGCCAGCAGTCAATCGGCGGACTACCCCGCAGATACGCAGTATTTT.

This clone has a single count. This chain joins TRBV2 and TRBJ2-1, with 9 bases identical to TRBD1. The trim removed 4 bases at V and 6 bases at J, leaving 1 base unmatched. Germline V gives CDR1 SNHLY, CDR2 FYNNEI. The length of the CDR3 is 13 residues. The CDR3 coding sequence is TGTGCCAGCAGTGTGACAGGGGGCAATGAGCAGTTCTTC. Its protein product is CASSVTGGNEQFF.

This clone has only one observation. The V call is TRBV7-9, the J call TRBJ1-2, with 9 bases fitting TRBD1. The CDR3 runs 15 residues. With V trimmed by 4 bases and J by 4 bases, 7 bases remained unmatched. Germline CDR1 is SEHNR and CDR2 is FQNEAQ (reference sequence). The CDR3 DNA reads TGTGCCAGCAGCTCCCTACAGGGGGCAGCCTATGGCTACACCTTC. Residues: CASSSLQGAAYGYTF.

CDR3 sequence reads: CASSLSGVHEQYF. The DNA for the CDR3 is TGTGCCAGCAGTCTCTCGGGGGTCCACGAGCAGTACTTC. This rearrangement joins TRBV12-3 or TRBV12-4 to TRBJ2-7; D is perhaps TRBD2 (6 bases). The V and J ends lost 5 bases and 5 bases respectively, with 13 bases between them. The CDR3 contains 13 residues.

The rearrangement joins TRBV9 to TRBJ1-1; D is possibly TRBD1 (5 bases). The germline CDR1 and CDR2 sequences are SGDLS and YYNGEE. The CDR3 is 14 amino acids. Trimming stripped 1 base from V and 0 bases from J, with 7 bases between. CDR3 bases: TGTGCCAGCAGCGTACGGGACTTGAACACTGAAGCTTTCTTT. Its protein is CASSVRDLNTEAFF.

The V and J genes are TRBV7-9 and TRBJ2-3; 14 bases are a match to TRBD2. CDR1 is SEHNR and CDR2 is FQNEAQ in the germline V gene (reference sequence). J gave up 5 bases and V 6 bases, and 7 bases lay outside the gene matches. This CDR3 is 16 amino acids long. The CDR3 reads CASSRLAGGPGDTQYF. The DNA for the CDR3 is TGTGCCAGCAGTCGACTAGCGGGGGGGCCTGGAGATACGCAGTATTTT.

Turning to this clone: Without the conserved terminal phenylalanine or tryptophan, this CDR3 likely stems from a read error. This chain uses TRBV3-1 (or the pseudogene TRBV3-2) with TRBJ1-1; maybe TRBD1 (6 bases). The CDR3 contains 13 residues. Trimming shortened V by 4 bases and J by 1 base, and 7 bases separated the two germline ends. The V gene's germline CDR1 is LGHDT and CDR2 YNNKEL (reference sequence). The CDR3 coding sequence is TGTGCCAGCAGCCCGACAGGGAACACTGAAGCTTTCCTT. Amino acid sequence: CASSPTGNTEAFL.

This clone is a singleton in its sample. The chain is built from TRBV19 and TRBJ2-3; 8 positions match TRBD2. This CDR3 has 20 residues. CDR1 LNHDA and CDR2 SQIVND come from the germline V gene (reference sequence). J was trimmed by 6 bases and V by 2 bases; bases with no gene match: 22. The CDR3 DNA is TGTGCCAGTAGTATACCCTACTTAGCGGGGCTGAGGGCGAAGAGGGATACGCAGTATTTT. This encodes CASSIPYLAGLRAKRDTQYF.

A remark on this clone: The junction and the germline gene differ at one end; a read error may be behind it. This rearrangement joins TRBV7-7 to TRBJ1-6; TRBD1 matches 9 bases. Germline CDR1 SSHAT, CDR2 FNYEAQ (reference sequence). The CDR3 is 17 residues long. CDR3 in amino acids: CASSVPDRGAFNSPLHF. The CDR3 coding sequence is TGTGCTAGCAGCGTACCTGACAGGGGGGCCTTTAATTCACCCCTCCACTTT.